This T cell receptor (beta chain) came from a study of T cell repertoires in cytomegalovirus infection. The wider study: Public TCR beta signatures indicated both CMV infection and matching HLA type. General observations from the study: Within the response measured ex vivo, HLA-C-restricted CMV-specific TCR beta clonotypes were dominant.

MiXCR, applied by TCRdb to the reads, yields one record per CDR3 protein. This sample has more than 350,000 distinct CDR3 sequences, with about 33% found just once. This clonotype was counted many times. Its target is unknown. This clonotype was obtained from a human donor in good health (CMV status not recorded). Some clones in this sample may be carry-over from other donors' samples. The sample taken for sequencing was PBMCs.

CDR3 amino acids: CASSLHTGELFF. The DNA for the CDR3 is TGTGCCAGCAGCTTACACACCGGGGAGCTGTTTTTT. The gene calls are TRBV7-8 and TRBJ2-2, with D unclear. This CDR3 is 12 amino acids long. The V gene's germline CDR1 is SGHVS and CDR2 FQNEAQ. V was clipped by 2 bases and J by 3 bases, with 1 base between them.